These 8 T cell receptor beta chains were all obtained from the same sample, sequenced in a study of blood T cell repertoires in COVID-19. Sequencing was performed with immunoSEQ multiplex PCR; in TCRdb, only in-frame clones are kept and a portion is missing. Found here are tens of thousands of clones, 60% to 85% of them singletons; the top ten hold 4% to 6%. The sample taken for sequencing was peripheral blood. These receptors all come from a human donor in a cohort sampled during active COVID-19.

This chain links TRBV2 with TRBJ1-3; D unclear. CDR1 is SNHLY, CDR2 FYNNEI, per germline. Trimming cost V 10 bases and J 1 base, with 5 bases left between them. CDR3 length: 11 amino acids. The CDR3 spells CATPSGNTIYF. CDR3 nucleotides: TGTGCCACCCCATCTGGAAACACCATATATTTT. Together with reference TRBV2 and TRBJ1-3, the CDR3 gives the full variable domain: EPEVTQTPSHQVTQMGQEVILRCVPISNHLYFYWYRQILGQKVEFLVSFYNNEISEKSEIFDDQFSVERPDGSNFTLKIRSTKLEDSAMYFCATPSGNTIYFGEGSWLTVV.

This clone has only a few counts. Other nucleotide sequences in the sample specify the same CDR3. The rearrangement joins TRBV4-2 to TRBJ2-7; TRBD1 is a possible D gene (6 bases). Trimming took off 0 bases at V and 2 bases at J, with 11 bases between the two ends. CDR3 size: 15 residues. Germline-derived CDR1 and CDR2 are LGHNA and YNFKEQ. This CDR3 is CASSQEGGRAYEQYF. CDR3 in DNA: TGTGCCAGCAGCCAAGAAGGGGGTAGAGCCTACGAGCAGTACTTC.

V usage is TRBV27 and J usage is TRBJ2-7, with 10 bases lining up with TRBD2. With 5 bases clipped from V and 6 bases from J, the junction kept 16 bases outside the gene matches. Germline CDR1 is MNHEY and CDR2 is SMNVEV (reference sequence). The CDR3 is made up of 17 amino acids. The CDR3 sequence: CASSPQLAGSFWVEQYF. In nucleotides, the CDR3 is TGTGCCAGCAGTCCGCAACTAGCGGGGAGCTTTTGGGTCGAGCAGTACTTC.

J is TRBJ2-7 and V is TRBV3-1 (or the pseudogene TRBV3-2); D is perhaps TRBD1 (6 bases). V was pared by 4 bases and J by 2 bases, with 18 bases between. Germline CDR1 LGHDT, CDR2 YNNKEL (reference sequence). CDR3 length: 16 amino acids. The CDR3 DNA reads as TGTGCCAGCAGCCCGCGACAGGCCTCTAGCACCTACGAGCAGTACTTC. This gives the protein CASSPRQASSTYEQYF.

The chain couples TRBV23-1 to TRBJ2-7; D possibly corresponds to TRBD2 (5 bases). TRBV23-1 carries the ORF label, with uncertain function. Trimming left V 8 bases short and J 2 bases short, with 16 bases between. The length of the CDR3 is 14 residues. DNA for the CDR3: TGCGCCAGCGGGTACCGGGAAACTCCCTACGAGCAGTACTTC. Translating it yields CASGYRETPYEQYF.

The gene calls are TRBV6-5 and TRBJ2-1; 12 bases align to TRBD2. This CDR3 contains 15 residues. Germline trimming cut 4 bases from V and 6 bases from J; bases unmatched to any gene: 4. Germline V gene lookup returns CDR1 MNHEY and CDR2 SVGAGI. This chain's CDR3 is CASSSLAGGLNEQFF. As DNA, the CDR3 is TGTGCCAGCAGTTCACTAGCGGGAGGACTCAATGAGCAGTTCTTC.

This clone came up a few times. The rearrangement links TRBV30 to TRBJ2-7; TRBD1 matches at 8 bases. This CDR3 has 13 residues. Germline CDR1 reads GTSNPN; CDR2 reads SVGIG (reference sequence). Trimming removed 5 bases from V and 0 bases from J; junction bases left unmatched: 3. The CDR3 spells CAWRDRSSYEQYF. CDR3 DNA sequence: TGTGCCTGGCGGGACAGGAGCTCCTACGAGCAGTACTTC. The variable domain in full, with the rest retrieved from reference TRBV30 and TRBJ2-7, is SQTIHQWPATLVQPVGSPLSLECTVEGTSNPNLYWYRQAAGRGLQLLFYSVGIGQISSEVPQNLSASRPQDRQFILSSKKLLLSDSGFYLCAWRDRSSYEQYFGPGTRLTVT.

The chain joins TRBV19 to TRBJ1-5; TRBD1 is a possible D gene (5 bases). The CDR3 length is 15 residues. The germline CDR1 and CDR2 sequences are LNHDA and SQIVND (reference sequence). V was shortened by 7 bases and J by 4 bases, with 17 bases between the two germline ends. CDR3 region: CASTEDQGWNQPQHF. The CDR3 DNA sequence: TGTGCCAGTACCGAGGACCAGGGCTGGAATCAGCCCCAGCATTTT.